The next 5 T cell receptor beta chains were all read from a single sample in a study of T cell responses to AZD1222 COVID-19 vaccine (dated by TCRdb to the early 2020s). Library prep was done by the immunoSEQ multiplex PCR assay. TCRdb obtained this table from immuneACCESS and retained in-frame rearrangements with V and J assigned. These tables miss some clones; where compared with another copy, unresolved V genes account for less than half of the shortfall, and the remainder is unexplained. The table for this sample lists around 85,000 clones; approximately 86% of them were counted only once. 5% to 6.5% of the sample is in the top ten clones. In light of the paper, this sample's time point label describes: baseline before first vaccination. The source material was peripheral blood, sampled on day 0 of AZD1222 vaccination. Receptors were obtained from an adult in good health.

CDR3 DNA sequence: TGTGCCAGCAGCACCACCGGGGCCGGGGAGCTGTTTTTT. This codes for CASSTTGAGELFF. This chain connects TRBV7-3 to TRBJ2-2; possible D gene TRBD2, 5 bases. The CDR3 runs 13 residues. Between the trimmed V and J ends, which lost 5 bases and 6 bases, there was a span of 10 bases. Germline values: CDR1 SGHTA, CDR2 FQGTGA.

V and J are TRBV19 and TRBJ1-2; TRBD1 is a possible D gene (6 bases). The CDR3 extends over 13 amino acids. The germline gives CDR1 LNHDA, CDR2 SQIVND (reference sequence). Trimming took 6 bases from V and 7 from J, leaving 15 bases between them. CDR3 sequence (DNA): TGTGCCAGTAGCCAAAGGGGGGTTTCTGGCTACACCTTC. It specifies CASSQRGVSGYTF. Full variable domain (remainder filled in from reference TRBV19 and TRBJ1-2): DGGITQSPKYLFRKEGQNVTLSCEQNLNHDAMYWYRQDPGQGLRLIYYSQIVNDFQKGDIAEGYSVSREKKESFPLTVTSAQKNPTAFYLCASSQRGVSGYTFGSGTRLTVV.

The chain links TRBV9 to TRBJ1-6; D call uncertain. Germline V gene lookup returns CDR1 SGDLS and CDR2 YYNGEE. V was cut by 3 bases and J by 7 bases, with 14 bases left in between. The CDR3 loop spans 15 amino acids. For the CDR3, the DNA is TGTGCCAGCAGCGGCGACCTATTAAGAAATTCACCCCTCCACTTT. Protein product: CASSGDLLRNSPLHF.

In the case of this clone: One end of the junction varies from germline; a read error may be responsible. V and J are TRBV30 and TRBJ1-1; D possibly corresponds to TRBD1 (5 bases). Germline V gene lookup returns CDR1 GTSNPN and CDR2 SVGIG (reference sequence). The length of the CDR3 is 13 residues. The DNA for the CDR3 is TGTGCCTGCAGTGGTGGGGGGAACACTGAAGCTTTCTTT. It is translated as CACSGGGNTEAFF.

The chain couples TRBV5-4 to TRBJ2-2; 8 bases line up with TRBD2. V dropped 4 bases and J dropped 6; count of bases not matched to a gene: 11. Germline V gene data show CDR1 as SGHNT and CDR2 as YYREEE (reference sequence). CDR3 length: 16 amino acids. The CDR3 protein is CASSRSGLVSAGELFF. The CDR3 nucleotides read TGTGCCAGCAGCCGATCGGGACTAGTTTCGGCCGGGGAGCTGTTTTTT.